A selection of T cell receptor beta chains follows, all from one sample in a study of T cells in narcolepsy. Libraries were prepared by immunoSEQ multiplex PCR; TCRdb keeps only in-frame clonotypes and omits some of them. The table lists just over 20,000 clones, under 85% of them singletons. Sequenced input: memory (CD45RA-) CD4+ T cells from blood. These receptors were obtained from a human donor in good health. CDR3s include the opening cysteine and the closing phenylalanine or tryptophan.

>TRBV6-6
CATLQGYGYTF
>TRBV30
CASAGTQNSYNEQFF
>TRBV6-6
CASSLAGATYEQYF
>TRBV27
CASSVRRGMGYTF
>TRBV5-6
CASSLAGEQYF
>TRBV28
CASSKSSGTNTGELFF
>TRBV29-1
CSVRTGETGANVLTF
>TRBV7-6
CASSLGGRGDQPQHF
>TRBV2
CASSEARTGSNEQFF
>TRBV5-1
CASNQGNSYNEQFF
>TRBV5-1
CASSSTSGSLEQFF
>TRBV9
CASSVALPTSGNNEQFF
>TRBV7-3
CASSALFGTGENTIYF
>TRBV6-5
CASNPGTAYYEQYF